Described below is a single T cell receptor (beta chain) sequence and its context. The antigen is not known. The sample is drawn from a study of response to subunit inactivated influenza vaccine. Study-wide results and limits: Few additional T cells are recruited per seasonal influenza vaccination, authors suggested.

TCRdb re-called the RT-PCR reads with MiXCR, one entry per CDR3 protein. The sample includes roughly 500,000 distinct CDR3 sequences, 25% of them seen just once. The trim removed 0 bases at V and 10 bases at J, leaving 2 bases unmatched. Germline loops: CDR1 KGHSH, CDR2 LQKENI. CDR3 length: 13 amino acids. This TCR derives from a man between 50 and 59 years old who received an inactivated influenza vaccine. The chain uses TRBV18 and TRBJ2-1; 8 bases map to TRBD2. This specimen was CD4+ T cells sorted from PBMCs, taken about 5 days after vaccination. CDR3 in DNA: TGTGCCAGCTCACCACCAACGGGGGGGGAGCAGTTCTTC. Translating it yields CASSPPTGGEQFF.